Sequencing of this T cell receptor beta chain was carried out in a study of T cell responses to AZD1222 COVID-19 vaccine. Study-level background: Second-dose groups at about 4 or about 12 weeks were pooled.

TCRdb's copy holds only in-frame clones and misses some; the assay was immunoSEQ multiplex PCR. The profile shows some 130,000 clones, about nine tenths of them singletons. Germline loops: CDR1 MNHEY, CDR2 SMNVEV (reference sequence). The ends were cut back, 3 bases at V and 1 base at J, with 12 bases in the middle. The CDR3 spans 15 residues. The rearrangement uses TRBV27 and TRBJ1-1; possible D gene TRBD1, 5 bases. The source of this sequence is an adult in good health. This specimen was peripheral blood, taken on day 0 of AZD1222 vaccination. The CDR3 here is CASSFLGLGNTEAFF. CDR3 coding DNA: TGTGCCAGCAGTTTTCTGGGGCTGGGGAACACTGAAGCTTTCTTT.